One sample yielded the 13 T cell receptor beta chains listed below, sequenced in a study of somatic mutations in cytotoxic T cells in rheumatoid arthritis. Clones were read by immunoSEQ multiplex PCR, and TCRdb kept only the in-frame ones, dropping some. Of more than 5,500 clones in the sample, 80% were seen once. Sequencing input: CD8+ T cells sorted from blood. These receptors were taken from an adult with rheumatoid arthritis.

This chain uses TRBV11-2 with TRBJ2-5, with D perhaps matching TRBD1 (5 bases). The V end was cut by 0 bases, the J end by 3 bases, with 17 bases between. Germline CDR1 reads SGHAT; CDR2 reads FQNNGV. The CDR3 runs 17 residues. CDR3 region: CASSLDPLVGEEETQYF. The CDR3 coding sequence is TGTGCCAGCAGCTTAGATCCTCTAGTAGGGGAAGAAGAGACCCAGTACTTC.

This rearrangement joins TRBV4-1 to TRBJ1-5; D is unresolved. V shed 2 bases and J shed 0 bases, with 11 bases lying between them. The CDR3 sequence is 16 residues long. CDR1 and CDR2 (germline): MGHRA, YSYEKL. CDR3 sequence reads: CASSQTDQSSNQPQHF. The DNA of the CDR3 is TGCGCCAGCAGCCAAACGGACCAGAGTAGCAATCAGCCCCAGCATTTT.

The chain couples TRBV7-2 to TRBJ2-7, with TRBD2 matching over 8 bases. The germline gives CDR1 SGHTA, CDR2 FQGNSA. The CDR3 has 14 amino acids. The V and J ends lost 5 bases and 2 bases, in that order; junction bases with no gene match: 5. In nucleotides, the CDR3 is TGTGCCAGCAGCCTCCTAGCGGGTACCTACGAGCAGTACTTC. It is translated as CASSLLAGTYEQYF.

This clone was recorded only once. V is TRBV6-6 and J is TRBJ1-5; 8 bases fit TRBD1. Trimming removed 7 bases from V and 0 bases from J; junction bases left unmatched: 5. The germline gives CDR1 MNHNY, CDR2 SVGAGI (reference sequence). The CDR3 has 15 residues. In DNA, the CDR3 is TGTGCCAGCAACCGACAGGGGCATAGCAATCAGCCCCAGCATTTT. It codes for CASNRQGHSNQPQHF.

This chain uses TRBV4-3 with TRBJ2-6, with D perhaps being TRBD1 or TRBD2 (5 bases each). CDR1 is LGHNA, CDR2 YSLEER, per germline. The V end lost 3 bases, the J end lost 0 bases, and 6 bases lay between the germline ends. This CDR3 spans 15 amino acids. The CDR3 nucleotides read TGCGCCAGCAGCCAGGGGGACTCTGGGGCCAACGTCCTGACTTTC. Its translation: CASSQGDSGANVLTF.

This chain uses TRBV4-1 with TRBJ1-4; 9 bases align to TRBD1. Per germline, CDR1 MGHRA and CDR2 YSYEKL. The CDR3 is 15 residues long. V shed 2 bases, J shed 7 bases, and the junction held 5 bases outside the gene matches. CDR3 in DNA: TGCGCCAGCAGCCAAACGGGACAGGGAACTGAAAAACTGTTTTTT. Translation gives CASSQTGQGTEKLFF.

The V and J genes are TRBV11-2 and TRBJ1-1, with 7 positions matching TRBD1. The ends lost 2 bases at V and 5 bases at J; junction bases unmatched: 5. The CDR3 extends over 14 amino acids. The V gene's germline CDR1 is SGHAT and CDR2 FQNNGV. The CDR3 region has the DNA TGTGCCAGCAGCTTAAAAGGGGGCGGAACTGAAGCTTTCTTT. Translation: CASSLKGGGTEAFF.

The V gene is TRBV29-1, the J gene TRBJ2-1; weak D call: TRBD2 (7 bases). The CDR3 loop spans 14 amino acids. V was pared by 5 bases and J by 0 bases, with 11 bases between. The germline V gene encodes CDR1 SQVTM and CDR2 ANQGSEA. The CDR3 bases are TGCAGCGTTCGGGGGGCTTTCTCCTACAATGAGCAGTTCTTC. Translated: CSVRGAFSYNEQFF.

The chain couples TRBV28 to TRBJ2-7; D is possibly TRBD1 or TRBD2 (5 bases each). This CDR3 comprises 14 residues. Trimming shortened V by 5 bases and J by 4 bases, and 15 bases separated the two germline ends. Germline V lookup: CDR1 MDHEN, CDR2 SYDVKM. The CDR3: CASSGGPNPYEQYF. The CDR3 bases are TGTGCCAGCAGTGGGGGACCTAACCCGTACGAGCAGTACTTC.

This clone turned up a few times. The CDR3 DNA reads TGCAGCGTTGGGGATAGCAATCAGCCCCAGCATTTT. As protein: CSVGDSNQPQHF. The chain carries TRBV29-1 and TRBJ1-5; D is unclear. The CDR3 extends over 12 amino acids. Trimming left V 4 bases short and J 0 bases short, with 4 bases between. Germline lookup yields CDR1 SQVTM and CDR2 ANQGSEA.

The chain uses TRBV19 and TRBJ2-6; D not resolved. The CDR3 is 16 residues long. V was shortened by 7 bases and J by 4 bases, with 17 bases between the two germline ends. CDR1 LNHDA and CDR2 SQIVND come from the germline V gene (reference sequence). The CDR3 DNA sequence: TGTGCCAGTACCTCGACCCGCGGCACGGGGGCCAACGTCCTGACTTTC. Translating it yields CASTSTRGTGANVLTF.

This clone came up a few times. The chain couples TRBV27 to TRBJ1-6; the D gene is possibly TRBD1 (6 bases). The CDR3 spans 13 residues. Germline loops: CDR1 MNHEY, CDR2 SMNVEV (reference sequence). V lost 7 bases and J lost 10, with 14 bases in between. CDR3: CASKGNRASPLHF. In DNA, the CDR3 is TGTGCCAGCAAGGGAAACAGGGCATCACCCCTCCACTTT.

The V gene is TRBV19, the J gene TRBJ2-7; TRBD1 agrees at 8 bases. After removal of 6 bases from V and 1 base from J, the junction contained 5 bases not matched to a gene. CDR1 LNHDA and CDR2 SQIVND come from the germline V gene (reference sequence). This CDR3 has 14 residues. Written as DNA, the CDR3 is TGTGCCAGTAGGGGGACAGGCCTATCCTACGAGCAGTACTTC. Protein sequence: CASRGTGLSYEQYF.